This T cell receptor beta chain was recovered during a study of blood T cells in healthy people across ages. Study-wide findings and caveats: Higher diversity and more naive CD4+ cells were features of long-lived donors, compared to aged donors.

V gave up 6 bases and J gave up 4 bases, with 15 bases separating them. Germline lookup yields CDR1 SQVTM and CDR2 ANQGSEA. This CDR3 region has 13 residues. The authors ran a second PCR of about 6 to 11 cycles using a sample-barcoded 5' primer and a J-beta primer mix. Sequencing of every sample gave 3 million or more CDR3-containing paired-end reads. TCRdb used MiXCR to reprocess the 5' RACE reads, holding one entry per CDR3 protein. The table includes 750,000 to 950,000 distinct CDR3 sequences, 29% detected once. This clonotype showed up many times. Its cognate antigen is unknown. This sample also appeared in a second study, on T cells of mothers and their children. That paper notes: Mothers gave over 9 million TCR beta CDR3 reads each, and children several million each.

The sample comprised blood. This clonotype originated in a middle-aged woman in good health. The chain employs TRBV29-1 and TRBJ1-2, with D hard to call. The CDR3 spells CSVHNRAGYGYTF. The DNA of the CDR3 is TGCAGCGTGCACAACCGGGCCGGCTATGGCTACACCTTC.